This T cell receptor beta chain comes out of a study of blood T cell repertoires in COVID-19. About the study: Both acute and convalescent COVID-19 samples were obtained from the United States, Italy and Spain.

Seattle enrolled patients during active infection and tracked them longitudinally. This CDR3 region has 16 residues. The V gene's germline CDR1 is MNHEY and CDR2 SMNVEV (reference sequence). With 7 bases removed from V and 3 bases from J, the gap between germline ends came to 22 bases. In the study's own analysis: Amplified reference gene primers provided the basis for estimating nucleated cell counts. Method: immunoSEQ multiplex PCR; TCRdb's copy keeps in-frame clones and lacks some. That table is the source of V, J and clone size, and D and trimming were worked out from the DNA. This sample has 140,000 or so clones; roughly 77% occur once, and the top ten carry 4.5% to 5%.

This chain connects TRBV27 to TRBJ2-7; D is perhaps TRBD2 (7 bases). The sequence was collected from a woman between 70 and 85 years old with COVID-19, enrolled during active disease. Material for sequencing was peripheral blood. The CDR3 coding sequence is TGTGCCAGCACCACAGGGTGGGCAGGGAGGGTCTACGAGCAGTACTTC. It encodes CASTTGWAGRVYEQYF.